These T cell receptor beta chains were read from a single sample in a study of cytomegalovirus exposure and HLA in healthy donors. The method was immunoSEQ multiplex PCR; TCRdb's version includes in-frame clones alone and lacks a portion of them. Here the sample spans some 66,000 clones, just under 80% being singletons. Input material: PBMCs. The receptor set was obtained from a man aged 40-50 years in good health and CMV-seronegative. The conserved cysteine and the conserved F or W are not part of the CDR3 here.

>TRBV5-6
ASSFQVGILYEQY
>TRBV29-1
SHPRDTTLEEQY
>TRBV7-2
ASSLRGGAKDTQY
>TRBV23-1
ASPYMSGNTGELF
>TRBV29-1
SVEASSSYNEQF
>TRBV5-8
ASSPPAGIYEQY
>TRBV6-6
ASSRDSSFNYGYT
>TRBV21-1
ASSNEEGGGANVLT
>TRBV27
ASSSPARGYGYT
>TRBV28
ASSSYRGGETQY
>TRBV28
ASSLDRASQPQH
>TRBV4-1
ASSQEPTGRIQPQH
>TRBV15
ATCRLAGSFGGELF
>TRBV29-1
SVEASYEQY
>TRBV6-1
ASSGWDRGWETQY
>TRBV6-1
ASSAGGRTISREKLF
>TRBV7-7
ASSPTPGLVDSYEQY
>TRBV10-1
ASSESYQPQH
>TRBV4-1
ASSQAPGLENLAKNIQY
>TRBV27
ASSLGGSASSGVDEQF
>TRBV19
ASSIDGQGRAF
>TRBV27
ASSLRQGTTGELF
>TRBV6-6
ASSPEGSKNIQY
>TRBV19
ASSLERVLNQPQH
>TRBV28
ASSAAGATNEKLF
>TRBV25-1
ASSESGQGIVEQY
>TRBV7-9
ASSSRTGGSYEQY
>TRBV10-1
ASSAGTGSGVETQY
>TRBV5-1
ASSLTGNGELF
>TRBV5-8
ASSLNRGRNQPQH
>TRBV7-9
ASSPDSGVAYEQY
>TRBV27
ASSPLAGVNNEQF
>TRBV5-5
ASSLIVAAGMNTEAF
>TRBV6-5
ASSSRVSYEQY
>TRBV4-1
ASSQAGGYDSPLH
>TRBV18
ASSPPGLAGSNEQF
>TRBV21-1
ASSNPNVAGAPSVYEQY
>TRBV6-6
ASSYGSFGEKLF
>TRBV5-8
ASSLPGNYEQY
>TRBV6-5
ASSRSGGDNSPLH
>TRBV6-5
ASTRAGGNTGELF
>TRBV18
ASSPGLTGINEKLF
>TRBV6-1
ASSWGEAPYEQY
>TRBV7-9
ASSLMSGGGELF
>TRBV5-4
ASSFGGVMYEQY
>TRBV28
ASSPPGTDTQY
>TRBV15
ATRPRGNPPEAF
>TRBV7-9
ASSPTGPGDQPQH
>TRBV28
ASGRQGRRTEAF
>TRBV6-1
ASRRDSARTYEQY
>TRBV25-1
ASSVGGSVNEQF
>TRBV28
ASSRGGGNTEAF
>TRBV7-9
ASSLAGSDEQF
>TRBV9
ASSVASGFYEQY
>TRBV18
ASSPQRSHNEQF
>TRBV15
ATSRSLVRGSGELF
>TRBV5-1
ASSLANKEKLF
>TRBV6-5
ASGPGQGLPEAF
>TRBV2
ASVGLAGDEQY